These 5 T cell receptor beta chains were all obtained from the same sample, sequenced in a study of OX40 agonist ivuxolimab in advanced cancers. Assay used: immunoSEQ multiplex PCR; TCRdb lists only in-frame clones, some missing. The sample yields 95,000 to 120,000 clones, 91% seen once. The starting material was CD4+ or CD8+ T cells sorted from blood, obtained in a trial of the OX40 agonist ivuxolimab. These receptors all come from an adult with an advanced solid tumor such as melanoma, head and neck, liver or kidney cancer.

V is TRBV6-1 and J is TRBJ2-7; D not resolved. Germline CDR1 is MNHNS and CDR2 is SASEGT. This CDR3 has 11 amino acids. V was clipped by 6 bases and J by 3 bases, with 6 bases between them. The CDR3 DNA reads TGTGCCAGCAGGGGTTACTACGAGCAGTACTTC. Amino acid sequence: CASRGYYEQYF.

Here the CDR3 DNA reads TGTGCCAGCAGCCTCGCAGAGGAGCGAACAGATACGCAGTATTTT. Translating it yields CASSLAEERTDTQYF. The chain has TRBV4-2 and TRBJ2-3; D unclear. V lost 4 bases and J 3 bases, leaving 14 bases between the germline ends. Germline loops: CDR1 LGHNA, CDR2 YNFKEQ. The CDR3 consists of 15 residues.

The chain employs TRBV5-1 and TRBJ2-1; 14 bases match TRBD2. Trimming removed 4 bases from V and 12 bases from J; junction bases left unmatched: 9. This CDR3 is 15 amino acids long. Per the germline V gene, CDR1 is SGHRS and CDR2 is YFSETQ. CDR3 sequence (DNA): TGCGCCAGCAGCCCAGGGACTAGCGGGAGTCTGGGGCAGTTCTTC. Its translation is CASSPGTSGSLGQFF.

The chain uses TRBV2 and TRBJ1-2; D might be TRBD1 (5 bases). The CDR3 covers 13 residues. The V gene's germline CDR1 is SNHLY and CDR2 FYNNEI. Trimming removed 4 bases at V and 4 bases at J, with 10 bases between. The CDR3 sequence: CASSVEGLYGYTF. Here the CDR3 DNA reads TGTGCCAGCAGTGTTGAGGGGCTCTATGGCTACACCTTC.

The chain is built from TRBV27 and TRBJ2-5; 9 nucleotides match TRBD2. The ends lost 2 bases at V and 5 bases at J; junction bases unmatched: 9. The CDR3 totals 16 residues. Germline CDR1 reads MNHEY; CDR2 reads SMNVEV (reference sequence). The CDR3 DNA is TGTGCCAGCAGTTTAGGCCCGCGGGGGGGAGAGGAGACCCAGTACTTC. It specifies CASSLGPRGGEETQYF.